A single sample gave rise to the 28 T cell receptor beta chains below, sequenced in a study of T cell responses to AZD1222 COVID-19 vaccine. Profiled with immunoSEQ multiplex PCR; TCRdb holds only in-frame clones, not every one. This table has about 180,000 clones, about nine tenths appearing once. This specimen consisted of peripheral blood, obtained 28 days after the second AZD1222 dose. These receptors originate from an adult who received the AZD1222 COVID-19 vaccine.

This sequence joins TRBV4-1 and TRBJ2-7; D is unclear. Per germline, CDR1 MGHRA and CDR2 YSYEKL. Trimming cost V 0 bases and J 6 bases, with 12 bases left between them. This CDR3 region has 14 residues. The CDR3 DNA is TGCGCCAGCAGCCAAGAAGTGAAGGAGCGCGAGCAGTACTTC. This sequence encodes CASSQEVKEREQYF.

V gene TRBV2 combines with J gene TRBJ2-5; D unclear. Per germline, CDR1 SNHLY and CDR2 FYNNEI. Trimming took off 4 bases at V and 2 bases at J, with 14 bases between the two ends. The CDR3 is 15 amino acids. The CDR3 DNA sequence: TGTGCCAGCAGTGCCGGGCTGCGCCGACAAGAGACCCAGTACTTC. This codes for CASSAGLRRQETQYF. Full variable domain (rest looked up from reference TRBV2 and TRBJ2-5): EPEVTQTPSHQVTQMGQEVILRCVPISNHLYFYWYRQILGQKVEFLVSFYNNEISEKSEIFDDQFSVERPDGSNFTLKIRSTKLEDSAMYFCASSAGLRRQETQYFGPGTRLLVL.

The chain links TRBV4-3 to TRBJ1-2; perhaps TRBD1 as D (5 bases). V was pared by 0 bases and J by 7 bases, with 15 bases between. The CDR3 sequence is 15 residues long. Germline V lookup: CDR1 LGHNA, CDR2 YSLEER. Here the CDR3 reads CASSQDTTVISGYTF. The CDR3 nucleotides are TGCGCCAGCAGCCAAGACACGACAGTTATCTCTGGCTACACCTTC.

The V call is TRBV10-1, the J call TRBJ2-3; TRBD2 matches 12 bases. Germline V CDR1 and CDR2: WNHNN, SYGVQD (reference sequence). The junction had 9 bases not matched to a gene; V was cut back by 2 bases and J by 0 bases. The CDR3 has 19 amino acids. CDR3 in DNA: TGCGCCAGCAGTGAGCCCGCGGGCGGGACTAGCGGGAGCACAGATACGCAGTATTTT. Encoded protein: CASSEPAGGTSGSTDTQYF.

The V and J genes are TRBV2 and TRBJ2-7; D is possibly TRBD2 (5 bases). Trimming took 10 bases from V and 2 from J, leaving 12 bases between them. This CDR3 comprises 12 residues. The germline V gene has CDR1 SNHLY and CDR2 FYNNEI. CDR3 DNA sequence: TGTGCCACCCAGCGGCAGACCTACGAGCAGTACTTC. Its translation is CATQRQTYEQYF. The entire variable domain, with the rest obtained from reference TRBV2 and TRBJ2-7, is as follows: EPEVTQTPSHQVTQMGQEVILRCVPISNHLYFYWYRQILGQKVEFLVSFYNNEISEKSEIFDDQFSVERPDGSNFTLKIRSTKLEDSAMYFCATQRQTYEQYFGPGTRLTVT.

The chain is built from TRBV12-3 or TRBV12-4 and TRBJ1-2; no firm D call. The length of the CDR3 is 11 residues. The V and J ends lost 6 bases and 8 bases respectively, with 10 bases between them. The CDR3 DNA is TGTGCCAGCAGAGTCGGTTGGGGCTACACCTTC. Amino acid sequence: CASRVGWGYTF.

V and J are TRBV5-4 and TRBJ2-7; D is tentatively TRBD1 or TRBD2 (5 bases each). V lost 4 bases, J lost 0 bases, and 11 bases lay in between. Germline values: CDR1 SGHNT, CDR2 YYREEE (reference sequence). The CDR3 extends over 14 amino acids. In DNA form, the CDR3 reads TGTGCCAGCAGCGTCGGGACGGTCTCCTACGAGCAGTACTTC. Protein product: CASSVGTVSYEQYF. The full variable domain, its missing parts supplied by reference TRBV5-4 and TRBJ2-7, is ETGVTQSPTHLIKTRGQQVTLRCSSQSGHNTVSWYQQALGQGPQFIFQYYREEENGRGNFPPRFSGLQFPNYSSELNVNALELDDSALYLCASSVGTVSYEQYFGPGTRLTVT.

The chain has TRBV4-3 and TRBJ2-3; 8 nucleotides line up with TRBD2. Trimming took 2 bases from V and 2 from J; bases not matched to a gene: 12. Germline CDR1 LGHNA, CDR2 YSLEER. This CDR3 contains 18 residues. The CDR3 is CASSQSGDGGADTDTQYF. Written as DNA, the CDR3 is TGCGCCAGCAGCCAATCAGGGGACGGGGGGGCGGACACAGATACGCAGTATTTT.

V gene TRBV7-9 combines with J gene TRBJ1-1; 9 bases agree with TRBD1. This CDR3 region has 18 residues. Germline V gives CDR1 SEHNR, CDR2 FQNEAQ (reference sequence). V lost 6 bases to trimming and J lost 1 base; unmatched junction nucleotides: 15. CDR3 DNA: TGTGCCAGCAGGGAGGGGACAGGGAGGGTAGGAGAGAACACTGAAGCTTTCTTT. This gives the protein CASREGTGRVGENTEAFF.

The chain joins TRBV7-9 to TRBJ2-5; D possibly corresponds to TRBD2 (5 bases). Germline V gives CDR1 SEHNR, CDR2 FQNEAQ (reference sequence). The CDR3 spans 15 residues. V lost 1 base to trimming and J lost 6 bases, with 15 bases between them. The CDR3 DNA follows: TGTGCCAGCAGCTTAGGGACTTCCGCAGTAAAGACCCAGTACTTC. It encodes CASSLGTSAVKTQYF.

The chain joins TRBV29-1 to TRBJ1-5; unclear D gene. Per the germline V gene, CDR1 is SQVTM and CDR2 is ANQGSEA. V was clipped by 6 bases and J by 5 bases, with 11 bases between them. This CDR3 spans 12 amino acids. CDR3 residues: CSVVIGDQPQHF. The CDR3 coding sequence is TGCAGCGTCGTAATCGGGGATCAGCCCCAGCATTTT.

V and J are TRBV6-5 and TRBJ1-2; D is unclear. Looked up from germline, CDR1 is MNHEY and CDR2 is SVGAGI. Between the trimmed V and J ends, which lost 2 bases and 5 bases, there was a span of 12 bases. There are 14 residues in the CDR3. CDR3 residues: CASSYTDRGYGYTF. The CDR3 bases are TGTGCCAGCAGTTACACGGACCGAGGGTATGGCTACACCTTC.

The CDR3 here is CASSFTPDSNQPQHF. The DNA of the CDR3 is TGTGCCAGCAGTTTTACCCCGGATAGCAATCAGCCCCAGCATTTT. The J gene is TRBJ1-5, the V gene TRBV6-5; D not certain. Germline values: CDR1 MNHEY, CDR2 SVGAGI. The CDR3 contains 15 residues. Trimming took 4 bases from V and 0 from J, leaving 10 bases between them.

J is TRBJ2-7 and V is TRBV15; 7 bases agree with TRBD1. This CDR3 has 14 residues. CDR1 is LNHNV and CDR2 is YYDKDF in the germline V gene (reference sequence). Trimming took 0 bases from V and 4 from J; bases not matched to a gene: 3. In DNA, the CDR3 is TGTGCCACCAGCAGAGATCGGGGACAGTACGAGCAGTACTTC. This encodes CATSRDRGQYEQYF.

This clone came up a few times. CDR3 in DNA: TGTGCCAGCAGCTTAGCTGCGGGGAGCTCCTACGAGCAGTACTTC. Its translation is CASSLAAGSSYEQYF. The chain employs TRBV7-8 and TRBJ2-7; D is possibly TRBD2 (6 bases). The germline V and J ends were trimmed by 0 bases and 0 bases, with 9 bases remaining between them. The CDR3 consists of 15 residues. Germline V gives CDR1 SGHVS, CDR2 FQNEAQ.

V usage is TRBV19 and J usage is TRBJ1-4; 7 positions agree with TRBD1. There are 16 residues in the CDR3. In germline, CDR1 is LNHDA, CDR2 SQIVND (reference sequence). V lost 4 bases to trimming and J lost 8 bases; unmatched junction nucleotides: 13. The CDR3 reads CASSSPTGELSEKLFF. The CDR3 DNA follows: TGTGCCAGTAGTAGCCCCACAGGGGAGTTAAGCGAAAAACTGTTTTTT.

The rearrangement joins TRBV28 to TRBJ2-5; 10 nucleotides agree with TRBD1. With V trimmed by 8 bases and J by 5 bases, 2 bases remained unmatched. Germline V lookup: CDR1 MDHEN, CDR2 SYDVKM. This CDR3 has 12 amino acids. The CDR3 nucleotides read TGTGCCAGCTGGACAGGGGGGGAGACCCAGTACTTC. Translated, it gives CASWTGGETQYF. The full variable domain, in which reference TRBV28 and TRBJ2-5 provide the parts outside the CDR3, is DVKVTQSSRYLVKRTGEKVFLECVQDMDHENMFWYRQDPGLGLRLIYFSYDVKMKEKGDIPEGYSVSREKKERFSLILESASTNQTSMYLCASWTGGETQYFGPGTRLLVL.

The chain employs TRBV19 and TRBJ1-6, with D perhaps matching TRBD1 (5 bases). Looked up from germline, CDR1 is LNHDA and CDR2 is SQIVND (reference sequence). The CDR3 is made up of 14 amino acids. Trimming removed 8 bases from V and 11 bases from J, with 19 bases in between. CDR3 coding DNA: TGTGCCAGTTCGATGGGACTGCCTGGGGCACCCCTCCACTTT. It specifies CASSMGLPGAPLHF.

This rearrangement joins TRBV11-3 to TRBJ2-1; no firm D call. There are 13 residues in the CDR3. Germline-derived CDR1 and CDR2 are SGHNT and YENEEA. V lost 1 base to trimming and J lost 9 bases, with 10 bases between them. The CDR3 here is CASSLGLVGEQFF. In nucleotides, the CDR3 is TGTGCCAGCAGCTTAGGTCTGGTCGGTGAGCAGTTCTTC.

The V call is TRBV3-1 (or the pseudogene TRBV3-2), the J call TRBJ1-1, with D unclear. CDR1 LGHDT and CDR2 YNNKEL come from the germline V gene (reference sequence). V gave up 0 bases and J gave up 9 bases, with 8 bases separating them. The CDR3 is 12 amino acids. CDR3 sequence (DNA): TGTGCCAGCAGCCAAGATACCCGGCAAGCTTTCTTT. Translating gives CASSQDTRQAFF.

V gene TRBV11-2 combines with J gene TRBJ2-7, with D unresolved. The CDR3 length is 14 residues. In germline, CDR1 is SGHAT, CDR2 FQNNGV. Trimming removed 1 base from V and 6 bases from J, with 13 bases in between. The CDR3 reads CASSLVGSSIEQYF. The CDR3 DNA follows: TGTGCCAGCAGCTTAGTCGGTAGCTCCATCGAGCAGTACTTC.

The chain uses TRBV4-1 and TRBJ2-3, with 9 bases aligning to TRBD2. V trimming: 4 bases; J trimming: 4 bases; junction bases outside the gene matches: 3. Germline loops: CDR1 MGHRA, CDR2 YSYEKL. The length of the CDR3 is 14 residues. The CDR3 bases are TGCGCCAGCAGCCTAGCGGGAGCGGCAGATACGCAGTATTTT. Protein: CASSLAGAADTQYF.

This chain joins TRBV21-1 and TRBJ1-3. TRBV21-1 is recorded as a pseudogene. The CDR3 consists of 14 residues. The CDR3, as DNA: TGTGCCAGCACCGACCCTCAGAATGGGGACACCATATATTTT. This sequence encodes CASTDPQNGDTIYF.

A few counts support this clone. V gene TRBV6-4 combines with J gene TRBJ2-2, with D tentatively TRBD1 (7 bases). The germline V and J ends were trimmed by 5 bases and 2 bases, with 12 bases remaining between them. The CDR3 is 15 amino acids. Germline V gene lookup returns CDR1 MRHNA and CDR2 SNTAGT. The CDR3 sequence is CASSSGGLNTGELFF. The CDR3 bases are TGTGCCAGCAGTTCAGGGGGGCTTAACACCGGGGAGCTGTTTTTT.

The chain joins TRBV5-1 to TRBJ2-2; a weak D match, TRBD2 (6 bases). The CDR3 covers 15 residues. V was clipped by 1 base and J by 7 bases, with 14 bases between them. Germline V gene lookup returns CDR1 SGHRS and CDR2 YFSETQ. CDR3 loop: CASSLWGRGDGELFF. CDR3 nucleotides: TGCGCCAGCAGCTTGTGGGGACGCGGGGACGGGGAGCTGTTTTTT.

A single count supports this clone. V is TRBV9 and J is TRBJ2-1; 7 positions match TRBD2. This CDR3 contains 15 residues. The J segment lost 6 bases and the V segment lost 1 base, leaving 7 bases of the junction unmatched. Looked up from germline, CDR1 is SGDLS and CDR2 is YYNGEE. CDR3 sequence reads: CASSVFAGVGNEQFF. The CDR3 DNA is TGTGCCAGCAGCGTATTCGCGGGAGTGGGCAATGAGCAGTTCTTC.

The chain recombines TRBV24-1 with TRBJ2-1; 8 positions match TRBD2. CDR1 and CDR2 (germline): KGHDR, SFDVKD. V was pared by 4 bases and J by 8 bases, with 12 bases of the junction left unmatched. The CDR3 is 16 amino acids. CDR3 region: CATSDTGTRGGDEQFF. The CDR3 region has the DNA TGTGCCACCAGTGACACCGGGACTAGGGGGGGGGATGAGCAGTTCTTC.

The CDR3 is CASSPPLVQRDIQYF. The CDR3 DNA is TGTGCCAGCTCACCACCGTTGGTACAAAGGGACATTCAGTACTTC. J is TRBJ2-4 and V is TRBV18, with unresolved D. This CDR3 contains 15 residues. Germline CDR1 and CDR2: KGHSH and LQKENI. Trimming pared 0 bases from V and 8 bases from J, leaving 14 bases between.